This TCR beta chain comes out of a study of blood T cells in healthy people across ages. Combining a sample-barcoded 5' primer with a J-beta primer mix, a second PCR ran for roughly 7 to 11 cycles. TCRdb processed the 5' RACE reads anew with MiXCR; each CDR3 protein has one entry. Among 1.2 million to 1.5 million distinct CDR3 sequences, about 43% were seen once, and the ten largest hold around 8%. A few counts support this clonotype. This CDR3 region has 16 residues. Germline V CDR1 and CDR2: LGHDT, YNNKEL (reference sequence). The trim removed 1 base at V and 6 bases at J, leaving 7 bases unmatched.

The sequenced material came from blood. The origin of this receptor is a woman younger than 35 in good health. The chain employs TRBV3-1 and TRBJ2-3; 10 bases are a match to TRBD2. The CDR3 DNA follows: TGTGCCAGCAGCCAAGTCACTAGCGGGGTGTACGATACGCAGTATTTT. Its translation: CASSQVTSGVYDTQYF.